This TCR beta chain was captured in a study of blood T cell repertoires in COVID-19. Study background: The study drew acute and convalescent COVID-19 samples from the United States, Italy and Spain. Sources were T cells, B-cell-depleted T cells, or PBMCs; the material itself was cDNA or gDNA.

Germline CDR1 is SGHTA and CDR2 is FQGTGA. The V end was cut by 2 bases, the J end by 1 base, with 7 bases between. This CDR3 spans 14 amino acids. Methods used by the authors: Amplified reference gene primers provided the basis for estimating nucleated cell counts. Libraries were prepared by immunoSEQ multiplex PCR; TCRdb keeps only in-frame clonotypes and omits some of them. V and J calls and clone size are those listed in that table; D and trimming were worked out from the DNA. Among tens of thousands of clones listed, about 91% were seen once. Sequencing used peripheral blood. This chain links TRBV7-3 with TRBJ2-3; D gene ambiguous. The receptor comes from a man in his fifties or sixties with acute or convalescent COVID-19. Written as DNA, the CDR3 is TGTGCCAGCAGCTTAGCGGAAGGCACAGATACGCAGTATTTT. Translating gives CASSLAEGTDTQYF.